This entry is about one TCR beta chain. Data came from immunoSEQ multiplex PCR; TCRdb stores just in-frame clones and leaves some out. The data show about 89,000 clones, about nine tenths seen once. The data belong to a study of control samples from healthy donors and cancer patients. CDR1 and CDR2 (germline): MNHNS, SASEGT. Trimming shortened V by 3 bases and J by 2 bases, and 8 bases separated the two germline ends. CDR3 size: 13 residues. Sequencing used blood. The V call is TRBV6-1, the J call TRBJ2-7; D may be TRBD1 (5 bases). The TCR sequence derives from a man aged 25 to 45 in good health. Written as DNA, the CDR3 is TGTGCCAGCAGTGACAGGGCGCCCTACGAGCAGTACGTC. It translates to CASSDRAPYEQYV.